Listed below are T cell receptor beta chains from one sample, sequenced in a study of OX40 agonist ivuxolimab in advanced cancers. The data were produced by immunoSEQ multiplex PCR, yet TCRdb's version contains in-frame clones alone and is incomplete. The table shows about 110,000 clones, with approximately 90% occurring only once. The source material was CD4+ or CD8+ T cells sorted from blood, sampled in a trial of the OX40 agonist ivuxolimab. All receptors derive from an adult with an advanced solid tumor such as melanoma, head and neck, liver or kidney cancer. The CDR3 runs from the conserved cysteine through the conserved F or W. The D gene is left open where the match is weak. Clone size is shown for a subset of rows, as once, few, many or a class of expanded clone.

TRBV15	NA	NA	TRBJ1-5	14	TGTGCCACCAGCAGAGATCCGGGCAATCAGCCCCAGCATTTT	CATSRDPGNQPQHF
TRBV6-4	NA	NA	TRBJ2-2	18	TGTGCCAGCAGCGCCCAAGGAGGGTCCCATATGAACACCGGGGAGCTGTTTTTT	CASSAQGGSHMNTGELFF
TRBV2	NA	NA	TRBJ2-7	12	TGTGCCAGCAAGGCTAGCGCCTACGAGCAGTACTTC	CASKASAYEQYF
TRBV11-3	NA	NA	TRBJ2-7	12	TGTGCCAGCAGCTTAGATGTCTACGAGCAGTACTTC	CASSLDVYEQYF
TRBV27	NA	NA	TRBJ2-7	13	TGTGCCAGCTCCTGGGGACTCTCCTACGAGCAGTACTTC	CASSWGLSYEQYF
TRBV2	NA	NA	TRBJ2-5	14	TGTGCCAGCAGTTTGCGGGACCTCCAAGAGACCCAGTACTTC	CASSLRDLQETQYF
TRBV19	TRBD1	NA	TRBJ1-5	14	TGTGCCAGTACGGGACAGAATAGCAATCAGCCCCAGCATTTT	CASTGQNSNQPQHF
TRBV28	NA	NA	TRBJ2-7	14	TGTGCCAGCAATACAGCGGCGAGCTCCTACGAGCAGTACTTC	CASNTAASSYEQYF
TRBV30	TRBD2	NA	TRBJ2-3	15	TGTGCCTGGAATCTAGCGGGAGGGGGGACAGATACGCAGTATTTT	CAWNLAGGGTDTQYF
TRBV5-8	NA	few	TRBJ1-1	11	TGTGCCAGCAGCTTTGGCACTGAAGCTTTCTTT	CASSFGTEAFF
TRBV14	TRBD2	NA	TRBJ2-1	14	TGTGCCAGCAGTCGAGGTAGCGGGTACAATGAGCAGTTCTTC	CASSRGSGYNEQFF
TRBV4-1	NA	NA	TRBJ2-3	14	TGCGCCAGCAGCCTTCCCTTTGACACAGATACGCAGTATTTT	CASSLPFDTDTQYF
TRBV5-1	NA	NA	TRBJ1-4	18	TGCGCCAGCAGCTTGTGGGCGCAAGGACCTGCAACTAATGAAAAACTGTTTTTT	CASSLWAQGPATNEKLFF
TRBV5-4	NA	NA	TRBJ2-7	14	TGTGCCAGCAGCTACCAGGGGGGGCCCTACGAGCAGTACTTC	CASSYQGGPYEQYF
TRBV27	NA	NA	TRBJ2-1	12	TGTGCCAGCAGTGGAATTAGCGATGAGCAGTTCTTC	CASSGISDEQFF
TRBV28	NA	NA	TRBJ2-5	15	TGTGCCAGCAGTTTATCCTCGGGGTACCAAGAGACCCAGTACTTC	CASSLSSGYQETQYF
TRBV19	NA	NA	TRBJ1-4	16	TGTGCCAGTAGTATTGCAGGTACCTCAACTAATGAAAAACTGTTTTTT	CASSIAGTSTNEKLFF
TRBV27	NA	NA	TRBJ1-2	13	TGTGCCAGCAGGTCGACAGGAGACTATGGCTACACCTTC	CASRSTGDYGYTF
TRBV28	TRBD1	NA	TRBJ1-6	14	TGTGCCAGCAGTTGGGGACAGGGTACTTCACCCCTCCACTTT	CASSWGQGTSPLHF
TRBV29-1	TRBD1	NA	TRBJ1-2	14	TGCAGCGTTGGGGGACAGGGGGCTGAACGGCCAGTGGGCTTC	CSVGGQGAERPVGF
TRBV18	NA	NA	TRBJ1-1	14	TGTGCCAGCTCACCCAACAGGGTCTTCACTGAAGCTTTCTTT	CASSPNRVFTEAFF
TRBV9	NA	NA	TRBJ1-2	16	TGTGCCAGCAGCGCAAGAGATCGACAGGAGATCTATGGCTACACCTTC	CASSARDRQEIYGYTF
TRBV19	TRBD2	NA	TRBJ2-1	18	TGTGCCAGTAGTATAGGGACTAGCGGCTCAAGCTCCTACAATGAGCAGTTCTTC	CASSIGTSGSSSYNEQFF
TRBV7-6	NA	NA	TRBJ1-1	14	TGTGCCAGCAGCTCCAGTGGGGTCAACACTGAAGCTTTCTTT	CASSSSGVNTEAFF
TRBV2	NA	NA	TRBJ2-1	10	TGTGCCAGCAAGGGACGTCTGATCATCTTC	CASKGRLIIF
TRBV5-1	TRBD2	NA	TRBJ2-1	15	TGCGCCAGCAGCTTCCTAGCGGGAGCCGGCAATGAGCAGTTCTTC	CASSFLAGAGNEQFF
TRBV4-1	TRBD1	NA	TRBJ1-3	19	TGCGCCAGCAGCCAAGATTTCCCGACAGGGGAGGGCTCTGGAAACACCATATATTTT	CASSQDFPTGEGSGNTIYF
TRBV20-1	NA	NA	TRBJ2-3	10	TGCAGTGCTAGTCCCGATACGCAGTATTTT	CSASPDTQYF
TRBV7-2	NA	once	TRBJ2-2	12	TGTGCCAGCAGCTTGAACACCGGGGAGCTGTTTTTT	CASSLNTGELFF
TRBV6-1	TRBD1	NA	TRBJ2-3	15	TGTGCCAGCAGTGAGGGGACAGCCTTCACAGATACGCAGTATTTT	CASSEGTAFTDTQYF
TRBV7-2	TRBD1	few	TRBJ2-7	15	TGTGCCAGCAGCTTAGGGACAGGGGCGTCCTACGAGCAGTACTTC	CASSLGTGASYEQYF
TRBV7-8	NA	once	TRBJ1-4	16	TGTGCCAGCAGCCAAGGGGTTTCTGGGGTCGGCGAAAAACTGTTTTTT	CASSQGVSGVGEKLFF
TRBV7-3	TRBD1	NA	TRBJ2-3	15	TGTGCCAGCAGCTTAATGACAGGGCGGGCAGATACGCAGTATTTT	CASSLMTGRADTQYF
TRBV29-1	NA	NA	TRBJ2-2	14	TGCAGCGTTGAAGAAGGGTTGAACACCGGGGAGCTGTTTTTT	CSVEEGLNTGELFF
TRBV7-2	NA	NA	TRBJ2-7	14	TGTGCCAGCAGCCCCGGATCTACCCTTTACGAGCAGTACTTC	CASSPGSTLYEQYF
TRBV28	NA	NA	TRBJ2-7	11	TGTGCCAGCAGTGCAGGATACGAGCAGTACTTC	CASSAGYEQYF
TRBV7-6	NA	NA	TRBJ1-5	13	TGTGCCAGCAGCTTACAGGGCGGCCAGCCCCAGCATTTT	CASSLQGGQPQHF
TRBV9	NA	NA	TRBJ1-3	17	TGTGCCAGCAGCGGGGCAGGGTCAGCCTCTAAGCGAAACACCATATATTTT	CASSGAGSASKRNTIYF
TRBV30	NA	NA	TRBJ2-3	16	TGTGCCTGGAAAGCCCACAGAAATAGGGGCACAGATACGCAGTATTTT	CAWKAHRNRGTDTQYF
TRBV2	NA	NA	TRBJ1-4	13	TGTGCCAGCAGTGAAGTGCAATATGAAAAACTGTTTTTT	CASSEVQYEKLFF
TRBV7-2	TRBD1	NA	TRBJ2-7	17	TGTGCCAGCAGCTTAGGGGCCGGGACAGGGGGCGCCTACGAGCAGTACTTC	CASSLGAGTGGAYEQYF
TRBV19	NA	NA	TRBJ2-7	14	TGTGCCAGTAGTATAGAGGTAGGGACACAAAAGCAGTACTTC	CASSIEVGTQKQYF
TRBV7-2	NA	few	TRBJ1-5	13	TGTGCCAGCAGCACTGGGGTCGGCCAGCCCCAGCATTTT	CASSTGVGQPQHF
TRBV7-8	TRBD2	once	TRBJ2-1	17	TGTGCCAGCAGCTTAGCTGGGACTAGCGGGAGGGCCGTTTCTCAGTTCTTC	CASSLAGTSGRAVSQFF
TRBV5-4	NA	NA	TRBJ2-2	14	TGTGCCAGCAGCAGGGGGAAAGACACCGGGGAGCTGTTTTTT	CASSRGKDTGELFF
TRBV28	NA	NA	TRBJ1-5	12	TGTGCCAGCAACACGGGCAATCAGCCCCAGCATTTT	CASNTGNQPQHF
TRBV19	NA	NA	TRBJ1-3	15	TGTGCCAGTAGTAAGGGACGGGCCTCTGGAAACACCATATATTTT	CASSKGRASGNTIYF
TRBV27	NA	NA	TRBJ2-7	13	TGTGCCAGCAGTTTCGGGCCCTCCTACGAGCAGTACTTC	CASSFGPSYEQYF